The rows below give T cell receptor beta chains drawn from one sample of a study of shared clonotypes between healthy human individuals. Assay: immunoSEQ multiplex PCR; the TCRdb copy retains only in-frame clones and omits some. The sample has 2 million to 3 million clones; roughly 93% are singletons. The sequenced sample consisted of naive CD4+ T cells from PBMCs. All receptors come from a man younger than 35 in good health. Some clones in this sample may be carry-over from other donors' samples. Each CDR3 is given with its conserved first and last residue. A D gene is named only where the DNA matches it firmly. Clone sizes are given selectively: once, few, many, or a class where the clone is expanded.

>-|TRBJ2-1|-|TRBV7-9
TGTGCCAGCAGCTCCTATCGGGCATCCGAAGGCTCCTACAATGAGCAGTTCTTC
CASSSYRASEGSYNEQFF
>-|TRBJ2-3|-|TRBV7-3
TGTGCCAGCAGCTTAACGTTTGAGGGAGATACGCAGTATTTT
CASSLTFEGDTQYF
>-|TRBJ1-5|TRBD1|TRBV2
TGTGCCAGCAGTCGACAGGGGGTGGATCAGCCCCAGCATTTT
CASSRQGVDQPQHF
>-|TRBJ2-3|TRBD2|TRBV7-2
TGTGCCAGCAGCTTAGATTGGCTAGCGGGAGCGGCAGATACGCAGTATTTT
CASSLDWLAGAADTQYF
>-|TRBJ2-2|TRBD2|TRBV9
TGTGCCAGCAGCGCCCCTAACAGCGGGATCACCGGGGAGCTGTTTTTT
CASSAPNSGITGELFF
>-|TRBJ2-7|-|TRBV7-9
TGTGCCAGCAGCTCTAGAGATTACGAGCAGTACTTC
CASSSRDYEQYF
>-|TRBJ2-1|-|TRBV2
TGTGCCAGCAGGAGGGACGTCAATGAGCAGTTCTTC
CASRRDVNEQFF
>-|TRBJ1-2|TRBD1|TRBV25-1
TGTGCCAGCAGGGGAACAGGACAGGGCCTCTATGGCTACACCTTC
CASRGTGQGLYGYTF
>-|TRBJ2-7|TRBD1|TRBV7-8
TGTGCCAGCAGCTTACGGGACAGGTGGGGTGAGCAGTACTTC
CASSLRDRWGEQYF
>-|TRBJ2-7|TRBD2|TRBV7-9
TGTGCCAGCAGCGCTCGGCCGGGACTAGCCAAAAACGAGCAGTACTTC
CASSARPGLAKNEQYF
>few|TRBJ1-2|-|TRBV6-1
TGTGCCAGCAGTGAAAATAGGGTTACTTATGGCTACACCTTC
CASSENRVTYGYTF
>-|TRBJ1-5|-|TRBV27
-
CASSSSGPGPPQHF
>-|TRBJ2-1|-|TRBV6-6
TGTGCCAGCAGTTACCTAGGATACAATGAGCAGTTCTTC
CASSYLGYNEQFF
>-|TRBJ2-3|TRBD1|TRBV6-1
TGTGCCAGCAGTGAAAGTAGGGCAGGGGGCTCAGATACGCAGTATTTT
CASSESRAGGSDTQYF
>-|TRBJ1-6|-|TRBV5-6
TGTGCCAGCAGCCTCCGCGAGACAAGGGGCCCACCCCTCCACTTT
CASSLRETRGPPLHF
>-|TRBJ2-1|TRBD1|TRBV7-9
TGTGCCAGCAGCTCGGGACAGGGGGTTTACAATGAGCAGTTCTTC
CASSSGQGVYNEQFF